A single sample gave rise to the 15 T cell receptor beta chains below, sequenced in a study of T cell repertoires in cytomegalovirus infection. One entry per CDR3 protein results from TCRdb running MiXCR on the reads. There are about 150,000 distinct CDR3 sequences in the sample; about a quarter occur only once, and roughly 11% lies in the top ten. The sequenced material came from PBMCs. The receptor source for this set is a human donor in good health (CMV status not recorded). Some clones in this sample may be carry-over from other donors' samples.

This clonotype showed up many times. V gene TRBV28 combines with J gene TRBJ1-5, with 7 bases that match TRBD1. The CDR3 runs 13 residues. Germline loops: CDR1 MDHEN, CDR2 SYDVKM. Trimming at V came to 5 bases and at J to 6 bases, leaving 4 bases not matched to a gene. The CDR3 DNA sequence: TGTGCCAGCAGTCCGACAGGGCGTCAGCCCCAGCATTTT. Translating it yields CASSPTGRQPQHF.

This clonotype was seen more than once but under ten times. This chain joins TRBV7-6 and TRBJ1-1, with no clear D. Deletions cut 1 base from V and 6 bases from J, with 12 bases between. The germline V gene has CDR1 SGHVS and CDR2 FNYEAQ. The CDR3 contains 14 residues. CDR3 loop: CASSLVMGSAEAFF. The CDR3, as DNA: TGTGCCAGCAGCTTAGTAATGGGTTCGGCTGAAGCTTTCTTT.

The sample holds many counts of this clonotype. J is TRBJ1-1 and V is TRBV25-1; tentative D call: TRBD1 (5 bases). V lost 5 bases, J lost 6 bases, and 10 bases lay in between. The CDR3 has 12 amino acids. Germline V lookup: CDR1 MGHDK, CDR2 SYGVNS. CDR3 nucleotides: TGTGCCAGCAGTAGTCAGGGCGCTGAAGCTTTCTTT. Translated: CASSSQGAEAFF.

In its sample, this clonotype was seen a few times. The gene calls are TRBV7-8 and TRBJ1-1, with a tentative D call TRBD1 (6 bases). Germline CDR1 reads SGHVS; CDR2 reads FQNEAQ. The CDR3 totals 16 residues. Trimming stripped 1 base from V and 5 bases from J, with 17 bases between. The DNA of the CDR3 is TGTGCCAGCAGCTTAGAGCAGGGGCTAAAGGGGACTGAAGCTTTCTTT. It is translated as CASSLEQGLKGTEAFF.

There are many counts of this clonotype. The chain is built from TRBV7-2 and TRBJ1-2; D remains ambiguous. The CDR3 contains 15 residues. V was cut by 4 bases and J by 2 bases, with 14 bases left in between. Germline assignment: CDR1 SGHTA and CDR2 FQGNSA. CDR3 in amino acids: CASSSSPRINYGYTF. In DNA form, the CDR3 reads TGTGCCAGCAGCTCGTCTCCACGGATAAACTATGGCTACACCTTC.

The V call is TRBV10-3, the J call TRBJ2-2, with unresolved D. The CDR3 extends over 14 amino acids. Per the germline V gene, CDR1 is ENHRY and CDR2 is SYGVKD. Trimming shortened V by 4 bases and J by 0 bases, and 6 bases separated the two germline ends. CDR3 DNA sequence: TGTGCCATCAGTGGACTCGCGAACACCGGGGAGCTGTTTTTT. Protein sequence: CAISGLANTGELFF.

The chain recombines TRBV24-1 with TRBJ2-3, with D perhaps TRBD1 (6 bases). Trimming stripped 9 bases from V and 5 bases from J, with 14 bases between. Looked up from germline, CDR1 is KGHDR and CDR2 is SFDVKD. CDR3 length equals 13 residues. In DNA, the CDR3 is TGTGCCACCCGGGACATCAGAGAAGATACGCAGTATTTT. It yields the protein CATRDIREDTQYF.

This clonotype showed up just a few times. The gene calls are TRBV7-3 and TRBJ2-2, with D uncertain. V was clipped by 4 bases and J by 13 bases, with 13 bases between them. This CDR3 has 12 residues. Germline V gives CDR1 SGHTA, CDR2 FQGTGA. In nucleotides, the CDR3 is TGTGCCAGCAGCTCACCGTCGGGTTTGCTGTTTTTT. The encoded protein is CASSSPSGLLFF.

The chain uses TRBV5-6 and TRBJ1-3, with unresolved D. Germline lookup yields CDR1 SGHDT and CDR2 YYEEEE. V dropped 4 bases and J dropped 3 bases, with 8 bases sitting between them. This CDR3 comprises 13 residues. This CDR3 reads CASSRLVGNTIYF. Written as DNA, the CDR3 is TGTGCCAGCAGCCGATTGGTTGGAAACACCATATATTTT. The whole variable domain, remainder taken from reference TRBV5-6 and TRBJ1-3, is DAGVTQSPTHLIKTRGQQVTLRCSPKSGHDTVSWYQQALGQGPQFIFQYYEEEERQRGNFPDRFSGHQFPNYSSELNVNALLLGDSALYLCASSRLVGNTIYFGEGSWLTVV.

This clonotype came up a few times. CDR3 sequence: CASSPTGTIGETQYF. CDR3 DNA: TGTGCCAGCAGCCCCACCGGGACTATAGGAGAGACCCAGTACTTC. The rearrangement joins TRBV7-3 to TRBJ2-5; 7 nucleotides align to TRBD2. Per the germline V gene, CDR1 is SGHTA and CDR2 is FQGTGA. This CDR3 is built from 15 residues. V was clipped by 5 bases and J by 4 bases; unmatched bases: 10.

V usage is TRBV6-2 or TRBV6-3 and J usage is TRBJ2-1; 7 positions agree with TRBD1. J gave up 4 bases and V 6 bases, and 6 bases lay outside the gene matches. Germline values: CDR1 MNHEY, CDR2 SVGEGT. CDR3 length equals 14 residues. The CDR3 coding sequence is TGTGCCAGCAGGAGGGGGCTAGAATACAATGAGCAGTTCTTC. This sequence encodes CASRRGLEYNEQFF.

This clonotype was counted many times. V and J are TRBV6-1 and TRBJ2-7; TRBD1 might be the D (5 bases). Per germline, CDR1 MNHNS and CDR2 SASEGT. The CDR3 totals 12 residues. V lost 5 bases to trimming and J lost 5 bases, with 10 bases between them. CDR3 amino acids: CASSPQGNEQYF. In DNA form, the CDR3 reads TGTGCCAGCAGTCCCCAGGGAAACGAGCAGTACTTC.

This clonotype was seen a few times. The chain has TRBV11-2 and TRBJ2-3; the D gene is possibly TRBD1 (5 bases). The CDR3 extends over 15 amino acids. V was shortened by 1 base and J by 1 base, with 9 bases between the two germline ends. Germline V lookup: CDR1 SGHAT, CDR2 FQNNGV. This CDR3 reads CASSLGGLGTDTQYF. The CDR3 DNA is TGTGCCAGCAGCTTAGGGGGCTTGGGCACAGATACGCAGTATTTT.

CDR3 DNA: TGTGCCAGCTCGGGACTAGCGCAGGCCACCGGGGAGCTGTTTTTT. Protein sequence: CASSGLAQATGELFF. The V and J genes are TRBV2 and TRBJ2-2; the match to TRBD2 covers 10 bases. Losses at the gene ends were 8 bases for V and 4 bases for J; bases not matched to a gene: 7. CDR3 length equals 15 residues. Germline CDR1 reads SNHLY; CDR2 reads FYNNEI.

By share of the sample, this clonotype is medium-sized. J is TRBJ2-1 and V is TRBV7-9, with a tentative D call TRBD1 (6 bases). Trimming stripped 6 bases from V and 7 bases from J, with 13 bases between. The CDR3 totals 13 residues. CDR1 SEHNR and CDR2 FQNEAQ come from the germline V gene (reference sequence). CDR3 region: CASSPQGRNEQFF. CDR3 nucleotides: TGTGCCAGCAGTCCTCAGGGGCGGAATGAGCAGTTCTTC. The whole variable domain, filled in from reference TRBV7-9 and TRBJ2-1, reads DTGVSQNPRHKITKRGQNVTFRCDPISEHNRLYWYRQTLGQGPEFLTYFQNEAQLEKSRLLSDRFSAERPKGSFSTLEIQRTEQGDSAMYLCASSPQGRNEQFFGPGTRLTVL.